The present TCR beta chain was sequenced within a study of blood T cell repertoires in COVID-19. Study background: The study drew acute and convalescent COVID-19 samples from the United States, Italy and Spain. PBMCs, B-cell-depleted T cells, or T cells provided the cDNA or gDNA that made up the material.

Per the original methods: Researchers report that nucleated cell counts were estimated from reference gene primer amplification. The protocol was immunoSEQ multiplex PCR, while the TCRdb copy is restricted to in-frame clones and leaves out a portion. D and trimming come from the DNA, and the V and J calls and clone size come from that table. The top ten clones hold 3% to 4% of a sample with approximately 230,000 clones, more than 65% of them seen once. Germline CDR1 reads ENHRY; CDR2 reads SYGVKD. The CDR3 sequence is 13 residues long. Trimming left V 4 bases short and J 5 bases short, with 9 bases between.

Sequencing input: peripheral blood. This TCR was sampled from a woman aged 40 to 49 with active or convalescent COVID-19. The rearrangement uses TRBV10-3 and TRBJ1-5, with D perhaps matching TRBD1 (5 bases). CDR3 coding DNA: TGTGCCATCAGTGGCGGGACGGATCAGCCCCAGCATTTT. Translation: CAISGGTDQPQHF.